This T cell receptor beta chain was recovered during a study of blood T cell repertoires in COVID-19. Background on the study: PBMCs, B-cell-depleted T cells, or T cells were the source of the cDNA or gDNA that made up the material.

The length of the CDR3 is 13 residues. In germline, CDR1 is MGHDK, CDR2 SYGVNS. The germline V and J ends were trimmed by 1 base and 8 bases, with 11 bases remaining between them. Here immunoSEQ multiplex PCR was the method, and the copy in TCRdb shows in-frame clones only, minus some. The sample lists some 150,000 clones; 87% were seen once. The sequenced sample was peripheral blood. The source of this sequence is a man aged 45-65 years with active COVID-19. This chain uses TRBV25-1 with TRBJ1-2; D remains unclear. The CDR3 sequence is CASSESGGYGYTF. CDR3 in DNA: TGTGCCAGCAGTGAATCGGGCGGGTACGGCTACACCTTC.